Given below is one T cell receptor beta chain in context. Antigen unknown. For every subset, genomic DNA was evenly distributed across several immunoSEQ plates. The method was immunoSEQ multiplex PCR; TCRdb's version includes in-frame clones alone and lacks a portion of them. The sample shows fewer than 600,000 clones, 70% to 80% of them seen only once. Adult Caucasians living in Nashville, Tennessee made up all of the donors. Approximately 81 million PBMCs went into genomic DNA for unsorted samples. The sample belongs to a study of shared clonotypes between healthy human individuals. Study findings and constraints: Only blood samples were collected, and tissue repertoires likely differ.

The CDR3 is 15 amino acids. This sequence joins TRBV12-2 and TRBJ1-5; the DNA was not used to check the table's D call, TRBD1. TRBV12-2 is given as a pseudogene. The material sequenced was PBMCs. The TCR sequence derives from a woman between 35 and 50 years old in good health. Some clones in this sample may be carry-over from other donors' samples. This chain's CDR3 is CASRLGTGTHQPQHF. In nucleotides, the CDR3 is TGTGCAAGTCGCTTAGGGACAGGCACCCATCAGCCCCAGCATTTT.